This T cell receptor beta chain was identified in a study of blood T cell repertoires in COVID-19. Study background: Whether acute or convalescent, the COVID-19 samples came from the United States, Italy and Spain.

The protocol was immunoSEQ multiplex PCR, while the TCRdb copy is restricted to in-frame clones and leaves out a portion. The repertoire includes about 120,000 clones, 75% to 90% of them detected once, and approximately 2% sits in the top ten. Germline V gene data show CDR1 as SGHRS and CDR2 as YFSETQ. The CDR3 sequence is 18 residues long. V was clipped by 2 bases and J by 2 bases; unmatched bases: 16. Source material: peripheral blood. The origin of this receptor is a man aged 65 to 79 with acute or convalescent COVID-19. V is TRBV5-1 and J is TRBJ2-7; the match to TRBD1 covers 7 bases. The CDR3 sequence: CASSLRPAGGRRTYEQYF. The CDR3, as DNA: TGCGCCAGCAGCTTACGCCCAGCAGGGGGTCGTCGAACCTACGAGCAGTACTTC. The complete variable domain, with remaining parts taken from reference TRBV5-1 and TRBJ2-7, reads KAGVTQTPRYLIKTRGQQVTLSCSPISGHRSVSWYQQTPGQGLQFLFEYFSETQRNKGNFPGRFSGRQFSNSRSEMNVSTLELGDSALYLCASSLRPAGGRRTYEQYFGPGTRLTVT.